The 23 T cell receptor beta chains given below trace back to one sample, sequenced in a study of CD8+CD57+ T cells in acquired aplastic anemia. For CDR3 and TCR beta VDJ profiling, genomic DNA was the template used. TCRdb called the reads again in MiXCR, with one record for every CDR3 protein. The sample records roughly 160,000 distinct CDR3 sequences, under 75% being singletons. Material for sequencing was sorted CD4+, CD8+, or CD8+CD57+ T cells (not recorded which) from PBMCs. These receptors came from a human donor in good health.

This chain connects TRBV7-9 to TRBJ1-1; no clear D. The CDR3 runs to 11 residues. Germline-derived CDR1 and CDR2 are SEHNR and FQNEAQ (reference sequence). Trimming cost V 8 bases and J 9 bases, with 13 bases left between them. The CDR3 sequence: CASSIQDKAFF. In nucleotides, the CDR3 is TGTGCCAGCTCTATCCAGGATAAAGCTTTCTTT.

The V call is TRBV25-1, the J call TRBJ2-7; D gene unclear. The CDR3 extends over 12 amino acids. The germline gives CDR1 MGHDK, CDR2 SYGVNS. V was trimmed by 4 bases and J by 2 bases, leaving 6 bases between them. CDR3 sequence reads: CASSAQAYEQYF. The DNA for the CDR3 is TGTGCCAGCAGTGCGCAGGCCTACGAGCAGTACTTC.

In this sample, this clonotype turned up once. V gene TRBV6-4 combines with J gene TRBJ2-1; D unclear. The CDR3 length is 13 residues. With 2 bases removed from V and 3 bases from J, the gap between germline ends came to 5 bases. Germline V gene data show CDR1 as MRHNA and CDR2 as SNTAGT. The CDR3 sequence: CASSDRSYNEQFF. DNA of the CDR3: TGTGCCAGCAGTGACCGGAGCTACAATGAGCAGTTCTTC.

CDR3 nucleotides: TGCAGTGCTACCCGAGCAGATACGCAGTATTTT. As protein: CSATRADTQYF. V gene TRBV20-1 combines with J gene TRBJ2-3; D remains ambiguous. CDR3 length: 11 amino acids. Germline CDR1 reads DFQATT; CDR2 reads SNEGSKA (reference sequence). The ends were cut back, 4 bases at V and 4 bases at J, with 6 bases in the middle.

The chain couples TRBV10-3 to TRBJ2-2, with TRBD1 matching over 7 bases. The CDR3 covers 15 residues. Germline V gene data show CDR1 as ENHRY and CDR2 as SYGVKD. V lost 3 bases, J lost 7 bases, and 8 bases stayed unmatched. DNA for the CDR3: TGTGCCATCAGTGAACCCGGACAGGTCCACGGGGAGCTGTTTTTT. Its translation is CAISEPGQVHGELFF.

In this sample, this clonotype turned up a few times. One base away lies a much larger clone, so this may be a sequencing read error. V is TRBV15 and J is TRBJ1-5; 9 nucleotides match TRBD1. CDR1 and CDR2 from the germline V gene are LNHNV and YYDKDF (reference sequence). Germline trimming cut 1 base from V and 5 bases from J; bases unmatched to any gene: 18. The CDR3 contains 20 residues. The CDR3 DNA follows: TGTGCCACCAGCAGAGGTTTTGTAGACAGGGGGGGGGGAAGAGATCAGCCCCAGCATTTT. Translation: CATSRGFVDRGGGRDQPQHF.

This chain joins TRBV7-3 and TRBJ1-2; D is undetermined. The germline gives CDR1 SGHTA, CDR2 FQGTGA. The CDR3 length is 14 residues. Trimming removed 5 bases from V and 3 bases from J, with 13 bases in between. The CDR3 sequence: CASSRERGHYGYTF. CDR3 sequence (DNA): TGTGCCAGCAGCCGAGAACGTGGACACTATGGCTACACCTTC.

This clonotype was observed a single time. V is TRBV20-1 and J is TRBJ1-1; a weak D match, TRBD1 (6 bases). The V gene's germline CDR1 is DFQATT and CDR2 SNEGSKA (reference sequence). With 5 bases removed from V and 6 bases from J, the gap between germline ends came to 19 bases. The CDR3 totals 14 residues. CDR3 amino acids: CSALYREGVPEAFF. The CDR3 nucleotides are TGCAGTGCTCTATACAGGGAGGGCGTTCCTGAAGCTTTCTTT.

The CDR3 sequence is CASGKEFF. The CDR3 DNA reads TGTGCCAGTGGGAAGGAGTTCTTC. The J gene is TRBJ2-1, the V gene TRBV2; D ambiguous. This CDR3 has 8 amino acids. The germline V gene encodes CDR1 SNHLY and CDR2 FYNNEI. The V end lost 9 bases, the J end lost 14 bases, and 8 bases lay between the germline ends.

This clonotype was seen many times. CDR3 in amino acids: CSARGAGREKDEQYF. CDR3 bases: TGCAGTGCTAGAGGGGCGGGACGCGAGAAGGACGAGCAGTACTTC. This chain uses TRBV20-1 with TRBJ2-7; TRBD2 might be the D (6 bases). V was pared by 1 base and J by 5 bases, with 18 bases between. The CDR3 runs to 15 residues. Per the germline V gene, CDR1 is DFQATT and CDR2 is SNEGSKA (reference sequence).

This clonotype appeared many times. The V call is TRBV9, the J call TRBJ2-5; D not resolved. V was clipped by 3 bases and J by 0 bases, with 9 bases between them. Germline CDR1 SGDLS, CDR2 YYNGEE. The CDR3 has 14 residues. Here the CDR3 DNA reads TGTGCCAGCAGCGGATCGTCGTACCAAGAGACCCAGTACTTC. Translated: CASSGSSYQETQYF.

As for this clonotype: Its ends do not fully match the called genes, so a read error is possible. The CDR3 loop is CASSWGRGLNTEALF. In nucleotides, the CDR3 is TGTGCCAGTAGTTGGGGGAGGGGATTGAACACTGAAGCTCTCTTT. The chain recombines TRBV19 with TRBJ1-1; weak D call: TRBD1 (5 bases). The CDR3 sequence is 15 residues long. Germline CDR1 and CDR2: LNHDA and SQIVND (reference sequence).

The V call is TRBV2, the J call TRBJ2-2; TRBD2 aligns across 13 bases. Germline assignment: CDR1 SNHLY and CDR2 FYNNEI. V lost 5 bases and J lost 1; bases outside the gene matches: 1. This CDR3 has 16 amino acids. CDR3 residues: CASSRLAGGNTGELFF. In DNA form, the CDR3 reads TGTGCCAGCAGTCGACTAGCGGGGGGGAACACCGGGGAGCTGTTTTTT.

J is TRBJ1-2 and V is TRBV20-1; D possibly corresponds to TRBD1 (5 bases). Germline V gene sequence: CDR1 DFQATT, CDR2 SNEGSKA (reference sequence). This CDR3 region has 14 residues. Trimming cost V 0 bases and J 2 bases, with 10 bases left between them. In DNA, the CDR3 is TGCAGTGCTAGAGAGATGCGGGACAACTATGGCTACACCTTC. It translates to CSAREMRDNYGYTF.

CDR3 residues: CASSAPNGYTF. The DNA of the CDR3 is TGTGCCAGCAGCGCACCCAATGGCTACACCTTC. The V call is TRBV9, the J call TRBJ1-2; no reliable D call. V was clipped by 3 bases and J by 6 bases, with 6 bases between them. CDR1 SGDLS and CDR2 YYNGEE come from the germline V gene. This CDR3 has 11 residues.

The V and J genes are TRBV10-3 and TRBJ2-3, with a weak D call TRBD2 (7 bases). The CDR3 sequence is 17 residues long. V lost 3 bases and J lost 7, with 23 bases in between. CDR1 ENHRY and CDR2 SYGVKD come from the germline V gene. The CDR3 here is CAISDPDGGQISYTQYF. Here the CDR3 DNA reads TGTGCCATCAGTGATCCCGACGGGGGGCAGATTTCCTATACGCAGTATTTT.

This chain links TRBV5-1 with TRBJ2-7, with D maybe TRBD2 (7 bases). Trimming took 5 bases from V and 5 from J, leaving 20 bases between them. Germline V gives CDR1 SGHRS, CDR2 YFSETQ. This CDR3 has 15 residues. This CDR3 is CASSTPGGANDEQYF. CDR3 bases: TGCGCCAGCAGTACTCCTGGGGGGGCGAATGACGAGCAGTACTTC. Drawing the rest from reference TRBV5-1 and TRBJ2-7, the complete variable domain is KAGVTQTPRYLIKTRGQQVTLSCSPISGHRSVSWYQQTPGQGLQFLFEYFSETQRNKGNFPGRFSGRQFSNSRSEMNVSTLELGDSALYLCASSTPGGANDEQYFGPGTRLTVT.

V gene TRBV10-3 combines with J gene TRBJ1-2, with D possibly being TRBD1 (6 bases). Germline-derived CDR1 and CDR2 are ENHRY and SYGVKD. The CDR3 length is 15 residues. V lost 7 bases and J 0 bases, leaving 15 bases between the germline ends. The chain's CDR3 is CAIKTGATPNYGYTF. The CDR3 DNA sequence: TGTGCCATCAAGACGGGGGCTACTCCTAACTATGGCTACACCTTC.

The chain uses TRBV24-1 and TRBJ1-3; D is perhaps TRBD1 (6 bases). This CDR3 comprises 16 residues. Germline V gene sequence: CDR1 KGHDR, CDR2 SFDVKD. V was clipped by 2 bases and J by 0 bases, with 10 bases between them. The CDR3 reads CATSDSGTLSGNTIYF. DNA of the CDR3: TGTGCCACCAGTGATTCTGGGACACTCTCTGGAAACACCATATATTTT.

This clonotype was observed a single time. V usage is TRBV2 and J usage is TRBJ2-2, with D perhaps TRBD1 (5 bases). Germline loops: CDR1 SNHLY, CDR2 FYNNEI. This CDR3 contains 14 residues. Trimming took 7 bases from V and 6 from J, leaving 15 bases between them. The CDR3 DNA reads as TGTGCCAGCACCTATCAGGGTACGGCCGGGGAGCTGTTTTTT. It yields the protein CASTYQGTAGELFF.

In regard to this clonotype: The junction differs from germline at one of its ends, possibly a read error. The J gene is TRBJ2-5, the V gene TRBV2; 11 positions match TRBD2. The CDR3 runs to 15 residues. Germline CDR1 is SNHLY and CDR2 is FYNNEI. The CDR3 protein is CASSLGTSGQEAQYF. DNA of the CDR3: TGTGCCAGCAGCCTCGGGACTAGCGGTCAAGAGGCCCAGTACTTC.

The chain recombines TRBV15 with TRBJ1-6; TRBD1 matches 7 bases. The length of the CDR3 is 17 residues. From germline, CDR1 is LNHNV and CDR2 YYDKDF (reference sequence). Trimming removed 3 bases from V and 3 bases from J; junction bases left unmatched: 8. In nucleotides, the CDR3 is TGTGCCACCAGCAGGATTACAGGGGCCATCTATAATTCACCCCTCCACTTT. It is translated as CATSRITGAIYNSPLHF. Looking up the rest from reference TRBV15 and TRBJ1-6 gives the full variable domain: DAMVIQNPRYQVTQFGKPVTLSCSQTLNHNVMYWYQQKSSQAPKLLFHYYDKDFNNEADTPDNFQSRRPNTSFCFLDIRSPGLGDTAMYLCATSRITGAIYNSPLHFGNGTRLTVT.

The V and J genes are TRBV2 and TRBJ1-5; weak D call: TRBD1 (6 bases). Trimming pared 4 bases from V and 2 bases from J, leaving 18 bases between. The CDR3 consists of 17 residues. The germline gives CDR1 SNHLY, CDR2 FYNNEI. The CDR3 region is CASSARGGTVRNQPQHF. The CDR3 DNA follows: TGTGCCAGCAGTGCTAGGGGGGGTACCGTTCGCAATCAGCCCCAGCATTTT.